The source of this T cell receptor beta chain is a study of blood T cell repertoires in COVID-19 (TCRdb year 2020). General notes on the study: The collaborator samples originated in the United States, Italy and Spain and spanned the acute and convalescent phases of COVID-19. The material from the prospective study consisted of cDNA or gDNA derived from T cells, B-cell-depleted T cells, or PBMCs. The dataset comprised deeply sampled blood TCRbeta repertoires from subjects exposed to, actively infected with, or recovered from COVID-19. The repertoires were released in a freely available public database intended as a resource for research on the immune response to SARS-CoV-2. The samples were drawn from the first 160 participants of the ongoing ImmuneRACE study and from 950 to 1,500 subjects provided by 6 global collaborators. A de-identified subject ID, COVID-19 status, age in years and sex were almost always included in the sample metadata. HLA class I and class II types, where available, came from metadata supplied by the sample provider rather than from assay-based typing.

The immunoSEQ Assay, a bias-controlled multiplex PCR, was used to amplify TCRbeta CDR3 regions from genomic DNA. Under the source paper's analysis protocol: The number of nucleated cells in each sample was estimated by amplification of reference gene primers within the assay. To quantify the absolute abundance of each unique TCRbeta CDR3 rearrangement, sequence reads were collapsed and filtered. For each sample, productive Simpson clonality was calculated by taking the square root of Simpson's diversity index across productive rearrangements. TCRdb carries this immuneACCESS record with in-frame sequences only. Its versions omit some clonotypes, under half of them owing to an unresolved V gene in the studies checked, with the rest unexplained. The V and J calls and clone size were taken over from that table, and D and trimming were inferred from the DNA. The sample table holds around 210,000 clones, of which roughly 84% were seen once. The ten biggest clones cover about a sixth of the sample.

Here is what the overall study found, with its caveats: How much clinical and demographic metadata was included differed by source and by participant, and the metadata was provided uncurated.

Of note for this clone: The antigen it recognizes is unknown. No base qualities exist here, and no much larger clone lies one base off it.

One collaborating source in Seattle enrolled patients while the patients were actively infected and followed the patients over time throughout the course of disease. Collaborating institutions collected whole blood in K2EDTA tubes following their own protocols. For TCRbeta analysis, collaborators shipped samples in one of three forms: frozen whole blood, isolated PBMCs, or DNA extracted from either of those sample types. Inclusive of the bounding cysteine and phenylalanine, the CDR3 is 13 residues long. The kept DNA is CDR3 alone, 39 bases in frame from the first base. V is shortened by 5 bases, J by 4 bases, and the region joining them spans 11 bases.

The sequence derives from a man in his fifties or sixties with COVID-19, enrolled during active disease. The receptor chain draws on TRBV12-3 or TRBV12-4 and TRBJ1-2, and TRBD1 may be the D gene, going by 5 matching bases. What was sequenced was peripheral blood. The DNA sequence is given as TGTGCCAGCAGTGCTGGAGGGGCCTATGGCTACACCTTC. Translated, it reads CASSAGGAYGYTF.